This T cell receptor beta chain stems from a study of neoadjuvant nivolumab and ipilimumab in lung cancer. For the study at large: Nivolumab 3 mg/kg was given days 1, 15 and 29, plus ipilimumab 1 mg/kg day 1 in combination.

V shed 7 bases and J 4 bases; nucleotides not matched to a gene: 21. The CDR3 extends over 19 amino acids. The germline CDR1 and CDR2 sequences are WSHSY and SAAADI. Study-wide results and limits: Pathologic regression was not significantly tied to TCR clonality. Resected tumors had greater TCR richness and clonality than uninvolved lung. Pretherapy blood TCR richness correlated positively with resected tumor richness.

Notes on this clone: Its antigen remains unknown.

Sequencing was performed with immunoSEQ multiplex PCR; in TCRdb, only in-frame clones are kept and a portion is missing. The sample carries over 45,000 clones, around nine tenths recorded once. J is TRBJ2-2 and V is TRBV10-2, with TRBD2 matching over 7 bases. Sequences were derived from blood, sampled before neoadjuvant nivolumab, alone or with ipilimumab. The origin of this receptor is an adult with non-small cell lung cancer. Some clones in this sample may be carry-over from other donors' samples. In DNA form, the CDR3 reads TGCGCCAGCACTCTCTCCAGTAGCGGGCTAAGCGAGGGCACCGGGGAGCTGTTTTTT. It specifies CASTLSSSGLSEGTGELFF.